The T cell receptor (beta chain) described here comes from a study of cytomegalovirus exposure and HLA in healthy donors. V was pared by 3 bases and J by 5 bases, with 11 bases of the junction left unmatched. Germline V gives CDR1 SGDLS, CDR2 YYNGEE. CDR3 length: 17 amino acids. Worth noting for this clone: The target antigen is unknown.

The study sampled nominally healthy donors, though unrecorded immune exposures were likely. The PCR contained 60 Vbeta and 13 Jbeta primers. Clones were read by immunoSEQ multiplex PCR, and TCRdb kept only the in-frame ones, dropping some. The repertoire table contains more than 35,000 clones. Study outcomes and limitations: Most of the CMV-associated TCR beta chains (in a later analysis) appeared to be HLA-restricted. In an earlier analysis, in about 530 donors, most V segments appeared productive either ~87% or ~30% of the time. Common viral pathogens were later found to be apparently linked to several of the most significant clusters.

The specimen sequenced was PBMCs. This receptor was obtained from a man aged 25-45 years in good health and CMV-seronegative. The rearrangement uses TRBV9 and TRBJ2-2, with TRBD1 matching over 9 bases. The CDR3 here is CASSAREDRGRTGELFF. The CDR3 DNA reads TGTGCCAGCAGCGCGAGGGAGGACAGGGGAAGAACCGGGGAGCTGTTTTTT.